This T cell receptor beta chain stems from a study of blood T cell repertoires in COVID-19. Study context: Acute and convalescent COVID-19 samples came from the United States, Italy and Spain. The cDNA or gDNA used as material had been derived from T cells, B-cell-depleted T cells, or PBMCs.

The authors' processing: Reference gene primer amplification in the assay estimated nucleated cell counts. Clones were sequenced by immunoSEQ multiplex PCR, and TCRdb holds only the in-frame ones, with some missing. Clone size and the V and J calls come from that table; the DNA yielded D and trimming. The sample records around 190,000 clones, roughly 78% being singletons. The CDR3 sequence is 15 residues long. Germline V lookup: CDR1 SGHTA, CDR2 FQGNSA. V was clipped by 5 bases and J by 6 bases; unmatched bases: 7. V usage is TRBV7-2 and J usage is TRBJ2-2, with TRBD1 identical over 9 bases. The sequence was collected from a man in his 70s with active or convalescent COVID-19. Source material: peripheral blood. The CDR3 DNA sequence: TGTGCCAGCAGCATACGACAGGGGGGTGCCGGGGAGCTGTTTTTT. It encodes CASSIRQGGAGELFF.